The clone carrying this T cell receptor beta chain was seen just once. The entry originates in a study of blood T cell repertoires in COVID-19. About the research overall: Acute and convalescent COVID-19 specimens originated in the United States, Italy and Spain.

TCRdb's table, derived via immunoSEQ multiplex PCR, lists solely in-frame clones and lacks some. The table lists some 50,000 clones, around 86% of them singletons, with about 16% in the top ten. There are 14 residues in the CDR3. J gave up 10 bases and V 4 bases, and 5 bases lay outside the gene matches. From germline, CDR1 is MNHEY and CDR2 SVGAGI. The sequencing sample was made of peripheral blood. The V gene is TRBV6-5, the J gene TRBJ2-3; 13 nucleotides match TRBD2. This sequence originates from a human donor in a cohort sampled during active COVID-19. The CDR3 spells CASSWGTSGTAQYF. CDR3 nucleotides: TGTGCCAGCAGTTGGGGGACTAGCGGGACAGCGCAGTATTTT.